These 25 T cell receptor beta chains share one sample of origin, sequenced in a study of identical twins. Via MiXCR, TCRdb re-called the 5' RACE reads, giving one row per CDR3 protein. The sample carries about 1.7 million distinct CDR3 sequences, around 33% recorded once. Sequencing used cord blood. Receptors originate from a newborn girl in good health.

The V call is TRBV12-3 or TRBV12-4, the J call TRBJ1-1; TRBD1 might be the D (5 bases). With 6 bases removed from V and 3 bases from J, the gap between germline ends came to 17 bases. CDR3 size: 15 residues. In nucleotides, the CDR3 is TGTGCCAGCAGCTGGTGGGACGGCGAATACACTGAAGCTTTCTTT. As protein: CASSWWDGEYTEAFF.

This clonotype was counted at least ten times. This chain links TRBV29-1 with TRBJ2-3; TRBD1 aligns across 8 bases. Germline CDR1 and CDR2: SQVTM and ANQGSEA. The CDR3 totals 14 residues. Losses at the gene ends were 8 bases for V and 3 bases for J; bases not matched to a gene: 10. The CDR3 DNA sequence: TGCAGCTTTCGGACAGGGAGGAGGACAGATACGCAGTATTTT. It encodes CSFRTGRRTDTQYF.

This clonotype has a handful of counts. The chain uses TRBV24-1 and TRBJ2-1; D unclear. This CDR3 is 18 amino acids long. Trimming took off 5 bases at V and 0 bases at J, with 19 bases between the two ends. CDR1 and CDR2 from the germline V gene are KGHDR and SFDVKD. For the CDR3, the DNA is TGTGCCACCAGTGGCCAGCGCGGCGAACTCAGCTCCTACAATGAGCAGTTCTTC. It translates to CATSGQRGELSSYNEQFF.

J is TRBJ2-5 and V is TRBV20-1; 9 bases map to TRBD2. The CDR3 extends over 15 amino acids. Germline trimming cut 1 base from V and 8 bases from J; bases unmatched to any gene: 11. CDR1 DFQATT and CDR2 SNEGSKA come from the germline V gene (reference sequence). CDR3 coding DNA: TGCAGTGCTAGAGGCCCTCTAGCGGGGACGAAAACCCAGTACTTC. This encodes CSARGPLAGTKTQYF.

The sample holds many counts of this clonotype. This chain joins TRBV12-3 or TRBV12-4 and TRBJ1-2; 9 positions agree with TRBD1. The CDR3 loop spans 14 amino acids. The trim removed 5 bases at V and 6 bases at J, leaving 7 bases unmatched. The CDR3 loop is CASSLHRTGDGYTF. CDR3 DNA: TGTGCCAGCAGTCTCCACCGGACAGGGGATGGCTACACCTTC.

J is TRBJ2-2 and V is TRBV20-1; the D gene could be TRBD1 or TRBD2 (7 bases each). CDR1 DFQATT and CDR2 SNEGSKA come from the germline V gene (reference sequence). The CDR3 has 14 residues. Deletions cut 6 bases from V and 3 bases from J, with 14 bases between. The CDR3 is CSARGTAYTGELFF. CDR3 nucleotides: TGCAGTGCGCGGGGGACAGCCTACACCGGGGAGCTGTTTTTT.

This clonotype was recorded only once. The rearrangement joins TRBV5-1 to TRBJ1-1; D remains ambiguous. The germline V gene has CDR1 SGHRS and CDR2 YFSETQ. The V and J ends lost 0 bases and 0 bases respectively, with 9 bases between them. The CDR3 length is 15 residues. CDR3: CASSLGRLMNTEAFF. The CDR3 region has the DNA TGCGCCAGCAGCTTGGGCCGGCTAATGAACACTGAAGCTTTCTTT.

The genes are TRBV5-1 and TRBJ2-1; 10 bases agree with TRBD1. The CDR3 has 14 amino acids. V trimming: 3 bases; J trimming: 8 bases; junction bases outside the gene matches: 5. The germline gives CDR1 SGHRS, CDR2 YFSETQ. In DNA form, the CDR3 reads TGCGCCAGCAGCTCGGGACAGGGGTTCGATGAGCAGTTCTTC. Encoded protein: CASSSGQGFDEQFF.

This clonotype turned up a few times. The chain uses TRBV20-1 and TRBJ1-4, with a weak D call TRBD1 (5 bases). CDR1 DFQATT and CDR2 SNEGSKA come from the germline V gene (reference sequence). V was pared by 1 base and J by 1 base, with 13 bases between. CDR3 length: 16 amino acids. The CDR3 sequence is CSARALQVLTNEKLFF. CDR3 nucleotides: TGCAGTGCTAGAGCCTTACAGGTGCTAACTAATGAAAAACTGTTTTTT.

As for this clonotype: A much larger clone sits a single nucleotide away, making a read error possible. V and J are TRBV29-1 and TRBJ1-2; D is uncertain. This CDR3 region has 14 residues. Germline V gene sequence: CDR1 SQVTM, CDR2 ANQGSEA. CDR3 coding DNA: TGCAGCATTGACCCAGGAGCTCCAGTTTATGGCTACACCTTC. As protein: CSIDPGAPVYGYTF. The full variable domain, its missing parts supplied by reference TRBV29-1 and TRBJ1-2, is SAVISQKPSRDICQRGTSLTIQCQVDSQVTMMFWYRQQPGQSLTLIATANQGSEATYESGFVIDKFPISRPNLTFSTLTVSNMSPEDSSIYLCSIDPGAPVYGYTFGSGTRLTVV.

The chain couples TRBV9 to TRBJ1-1; possible D gene TRBD1, 6 bases. This CDR3 is built from 15 residues. Trimming removed 0 bases at V and 1 base at J, with 10 bases between. CDR1 and CDR2 from the germline V gene are SGDLS and YYNGEE. The CDR3 loop is CASSVVGHPNTEAFF. In nucleotides, the CDR3 is TGTGCCAGCAGCGTAGTGGGACATCCGAACACTGAAGCTTTCTTT. Based on the CDR3 plus reference TRBV9 and TRBJ1-1, the full variable domain is DSGVTQTPKHLITATGQRVTLRCSPRSGDLSVYWYQQSLDQGLQFLIQYYNGEERAKGNILERFSAQQFPDLHSELNLSSLELGDSALYFCASSVVGHPNTEAFFGQGTRLTVV.

A single count supports this clonotype. V is TRBV7-9 and J is TRBJ2-3; 7 bases agree with TRBD2. V lost 1 base, J lost 4 bases, and 8 bases stayed unmatched. Germline V gives CDR1 SEHNR, CDR2 FQNEAQ (reference sequence). CDR3 length: 16 residues. CDR3 sequence (DNA): TGTGCCAGCAGCTTAGTGCACAAGCGGGATTCAGATACGCAGTATTTT. This encodes CASSLVHKRDSDTQYF.

The chain employs TRBV29-1 and TRBJ1-1; 11 bases are a match to TRBD1. With 3 bases clipped from V and 0 bases from J, the junction kept 6 bases outside the gene matches. CDR3 length: 16 residues. In germline, CDR1 is SQVTM, CDR2 ANQGSEA. The CDR3 is CSVDGQGAYLNTEAFF. The CDR3, as DNA: TGCAGCGTTGACGGACAGGGGGCGTATTTGAACACTGAAGCTTTCTTT.

This clonotype was picked up many times. V usage is TRBV7-2 and J usage is TRBJ1-4; maybe TRBD1 (5 bases). V lost 1 base and J lost 8, with 8 bases in between. Looked up from germline, CDR1 is SGHTA and CDR2 is FQGNSA. The CDR3 extends over 13 amino acids. The CDR3 sequence: CASSLGQLEKLFF. DNA of the CDR3: TGTGCCAGCAGCTTAGGACAGCTCGAAAAACTGTTTTTT.

The V gene is TRBV10-3, the J gene TRBJ2-1; 7 nucleotides line up with TRBD2. The CDR3 runs to 14 residues. CDR1 and CDR2 (germline): ENHRY, SYGVKD. V was pared by 7 bases and J by 6 bases, with 9 bases of the junction left unmatched. The CDR3 region is CAIMGRGRGNEQFF. The CDR3 DNA reads as TGTGCCATCATGGGACGGGGGAGGGGCAATGAGCAGTTCTTC.

The V and J genes are TRBV28 and TRBJ1-4, with 11 nucleotides matching TRBD1. Germline CDR1 is MDHEN and CDR2 is SYDVKM. The CDR3 length is 17 residues. Losses at the gene ends were 5 bases for V and 0 bases for J; bases not matched to a gene: 5. The CDR3 sequence: CASSGRDRGATNEKLFF. CDR3 DNA: TGTGCCAGCAGTGGCCGGGACAGGGGGGCAACTAATGAAAAACTGTTTTTT. Together with reference TRBV28 and TRBJ1-4, the CDR3 gives the full variable domain: DVKVTQSSRYLVKRTGEKVFLECVQDMDHENMFWYRQDPGLGLRLIYFSYDVKMKEKGDIPEGYSVSREKKERFSLILESASTNQTSMYLCASSGRDRGATNEKLFFGSGTQLSVL.

The chain is built from TRBV5-1 and TRBJ2-5; 7 nucleotides align to TRBD2. The V gene end was trimmed by 2 bases and the J gene end by 1 base; junction bases not matched to a gene: 5. Germline values: CDR1 SGHRS, CDR2 YFSETQ. The CDR3 has 15 amino acids. The CDR3 sequence: CASSFLAASQETQYF. Written as DNA, the CDR3 is TGCGCCAGCAGCTTCCTAGCGGCCAGCCAAGAGACCCAGTACTTC.

The rearrangement joins TRBV28 to TRBJ2-3; 12 bases align to TRBD2. Germline V lookup: CDR1 MDHEN, CDR2 SYDVKM. The CDR3 spans 19 residues. V lost 5 bases and J lost 5; bases outside the gene matches: 17. The CDR3 region has the DNA TGTGCCAGCAGTCTCACCCTAGGGGCTAGCGGGAGGGCCGTAGATACGCAGTATTTT. Its protein is CASSLTLGASGRAVDTQYF.

This clonotype was picked up a small number of times. The V and J genes are TRBV7-2 and TRBJ1-5, with D perhaps matching TRBD1 (5 bases). Germline-derived CDR1 and CDR2 are SGHTA and FQGNSA. The CDR3 is 17 amino acids. V shed 1 base and J shed 1 base, with 14 bases lying between them. CDR3 region: CASSLESQGPSNQPQHF. Here the CDR3 DNA reads TGTGCCAGCAGCTTAGAATCCCAGGGTCCGAGCAATCAGCCCCAGCATTTT.

This chain joins TRBV30 and TRBJ1-2; possible D gene TRBD1, 5 bases. The V and J ends lost 3 bases and 8 bases respectively, with 13 bases between them. Per germline, CDR1 GTSNPN and CDR2 SVGIG (reference sequence). This CDR3 comprises 12 residues. CDR3 sequence (DNA): TGTGCCTGGAGCAGGTGGGGGAGCGGCTACACCTTC. Translated: CAWSRWGSGYTF.

The table lists this clonotype with a count of one. A much larger clone lies one base from this, so it may be a read error. The rearrangement joins TRBV28 to TRBJ2-7, with 9 nucleotides matching TRBD1. The CDR3 consists of 15 residues. Germline V gene sequence: CDR1 MDHEN, CDR2 SYDVKM. The CDR3 region is CAGSLSGTGIYEQYF. The CDR3 nucleotides are TGTGCCGGCAGTTTATCGGGGACAGGGATCTACGAGCAGTACTTC.

The rearrangement uses TRBV24-1 and TRBJ2-3, with D unresolved. V was pared by 4 bases and J by 2 bases, with 15 bases between. CDR1 and CDR2 (germline): KGHDR, SFDVKD. This CDR3 region has 16 residues. This chain's CDR3 is CATSEPGPPTTDTQYF. For the CDR3, the DNA is TGTGCCACCAGTGAACCTGGACCCCCGACCACAGATACGCAGTATTTT.

This clonotype was detected only a few times. The chain has TRBV28 and TRBJ2-4, with 7 bases matching TRBD1. This CDR3 contains 14 residues. CDR1 is MDHEN and CDR2 is SYDVKM in the germline V gene. Trimming at V came to 7 bases and at J to 0 bases, leaving 3 bases not matched to a gene. In nucleotides, the CDR3 is TGTGCCAGCAAGGGACAGATAGCCAAAAACATTCAGTACTTC. This encodes CASKGQIAKNIQYF. The full variable domain, its missing parts supplied by reference TRBV28 and TRBJ2-4, is DVKVTQSSRYLVKRTGEKVFLECVQDMDHENMFWYRQDPGLGLRLIYFSYDVKMKEKGDIPEGYSVSREKKERFSLILESASTNQTSMYLCASKGQIAKNIQYFGAGTRLSVL.

With regard to this clonotype: This could be a read error, since a much larger clone is one nucleotide away. CDR3 nucleotides: TGCAGCGTTGAAGATCCCAGCAGGGCCGGAGATACGCAGTATTTT. Translated, it gives CSVEDPSRAGDTQYF. The rearrangement links TRBV29-1 to TRBJ2-3, with a possible D match to TRBD1 (5 bases). This CDR3 spans 15 amino acids. V lost 0 bases to trimming and J lost 5 bases, with 15 bases between them. Germline-derived CDR1 and CDR2 are SQVTM and ANQGSEA.

This clonotype appeared a few times. V usage is TRBV27 and J usage is TRBJ2-7; D is undetermined. Trimming cost V 2 bases and J 7 bases, with 12 bases left between them. The CDR3 has 13 residues. CDR1 is MNHEY, CDR2 SMNVEV, per germline (reference sequence). CDR3 loop: CASSLTLRSEQYF. CDR3 nucleotides: TGTGCCAGCAGTTTAACGTTAAGGTCTGAGCAGTACTTC.